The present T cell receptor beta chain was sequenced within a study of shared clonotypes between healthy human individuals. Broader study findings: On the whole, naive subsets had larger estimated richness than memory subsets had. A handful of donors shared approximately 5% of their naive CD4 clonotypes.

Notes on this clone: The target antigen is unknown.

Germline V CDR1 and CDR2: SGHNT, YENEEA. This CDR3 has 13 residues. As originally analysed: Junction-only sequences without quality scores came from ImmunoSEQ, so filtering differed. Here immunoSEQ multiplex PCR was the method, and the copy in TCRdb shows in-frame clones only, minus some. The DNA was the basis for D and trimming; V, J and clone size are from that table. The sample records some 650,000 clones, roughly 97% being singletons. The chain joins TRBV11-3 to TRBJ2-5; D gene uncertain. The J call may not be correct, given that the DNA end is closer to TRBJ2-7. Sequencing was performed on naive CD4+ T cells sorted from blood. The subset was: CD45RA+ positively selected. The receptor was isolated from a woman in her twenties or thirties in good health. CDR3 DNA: TGTGCCAGCAGCTTAGAAGGTGTCTACGAGCAGTACTTC. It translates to CASSLEGVYEQYF.